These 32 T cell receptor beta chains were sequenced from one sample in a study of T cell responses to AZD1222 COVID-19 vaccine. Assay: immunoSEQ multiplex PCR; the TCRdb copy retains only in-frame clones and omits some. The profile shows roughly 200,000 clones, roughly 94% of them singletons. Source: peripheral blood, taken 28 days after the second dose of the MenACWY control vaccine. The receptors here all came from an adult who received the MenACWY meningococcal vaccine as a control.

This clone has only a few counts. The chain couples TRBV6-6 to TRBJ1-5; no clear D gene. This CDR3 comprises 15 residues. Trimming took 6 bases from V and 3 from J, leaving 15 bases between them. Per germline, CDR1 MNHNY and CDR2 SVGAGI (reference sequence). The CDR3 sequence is CASRPYPGNNQPQHF. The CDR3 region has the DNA TGTGCCAGCAGACCCTACCCCGGGAACAATCAGCCCCAGCATTTT.

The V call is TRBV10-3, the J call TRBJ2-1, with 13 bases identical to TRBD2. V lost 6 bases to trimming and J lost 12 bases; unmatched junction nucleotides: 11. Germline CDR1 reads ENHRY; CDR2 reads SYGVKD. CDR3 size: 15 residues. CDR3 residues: CAIRAGTSGTPGQFF. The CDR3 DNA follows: TGTGCCATCAGAGCCGGGACTAGCGGGACTCCAGGGCAGTTCTTC.

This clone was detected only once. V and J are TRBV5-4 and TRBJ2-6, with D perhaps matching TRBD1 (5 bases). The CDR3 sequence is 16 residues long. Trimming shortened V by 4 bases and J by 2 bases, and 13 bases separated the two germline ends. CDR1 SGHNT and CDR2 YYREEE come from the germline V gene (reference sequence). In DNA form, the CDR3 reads TGTGCCAGCAGCCAGGCAGGGATACCTGGGGCCAACGTCCTGACTTTC. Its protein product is CASSQAGIPGANVLTF.

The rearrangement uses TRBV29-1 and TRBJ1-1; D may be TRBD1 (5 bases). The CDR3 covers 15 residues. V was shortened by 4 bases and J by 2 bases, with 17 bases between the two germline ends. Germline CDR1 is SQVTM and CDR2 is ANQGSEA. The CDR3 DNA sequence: TGCAGCGTTGTGGTCTCAGGGATAGGAAACACTGAAGCTTTCTTT. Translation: CSVVVSGIGNTEAFF.

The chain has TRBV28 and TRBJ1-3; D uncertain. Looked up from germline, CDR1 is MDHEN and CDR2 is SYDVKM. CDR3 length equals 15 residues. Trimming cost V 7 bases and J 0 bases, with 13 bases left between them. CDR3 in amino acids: CASNTGPSSGNTIYF. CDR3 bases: TGTGCCAGCAACACCGGACCGAGCTCTGGAAACACCATATATTTT.

CDR3 protein: CASSARRTSGANVLTF. The CDR3 coding sequence is TGTGCCAGCAGCGCCCGCCGGACCTCTGGGGCCAACGTCCTGACTTTC. J is TRBJ2-6 and V is TRBV9; D unclear. CDR1 is SGDLS and CDR2 is YYNGEE in the germline V gene. This CDR3 is built from 16 residues. Trimming took off 3 bases at V and 0 bases at J, with 10 bases between the two ends.

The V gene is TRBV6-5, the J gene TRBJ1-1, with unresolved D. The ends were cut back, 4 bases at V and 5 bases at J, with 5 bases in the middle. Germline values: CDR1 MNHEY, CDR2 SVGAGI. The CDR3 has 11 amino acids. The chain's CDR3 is CASSSGTEAFF. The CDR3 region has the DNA TGTGCCAGCAGTTCTGGGACTGAAGCTTTCTTT.

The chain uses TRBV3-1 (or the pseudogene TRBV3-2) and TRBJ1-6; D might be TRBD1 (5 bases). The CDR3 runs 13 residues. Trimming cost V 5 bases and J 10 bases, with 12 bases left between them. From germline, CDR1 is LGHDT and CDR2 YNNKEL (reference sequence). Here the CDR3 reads CASSMEGVSPLHF. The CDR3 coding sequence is TGTGCCAGCAGCATGGAAGGGGTGTCACCCCTCCACTTT.

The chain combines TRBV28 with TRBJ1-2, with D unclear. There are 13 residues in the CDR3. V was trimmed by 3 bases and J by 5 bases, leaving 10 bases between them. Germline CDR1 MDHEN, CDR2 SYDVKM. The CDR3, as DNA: TGTGCCAGCAGTTTCCCAGGTCGATATGGCTACACCTTC. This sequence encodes CASSFPGRYGYTF.

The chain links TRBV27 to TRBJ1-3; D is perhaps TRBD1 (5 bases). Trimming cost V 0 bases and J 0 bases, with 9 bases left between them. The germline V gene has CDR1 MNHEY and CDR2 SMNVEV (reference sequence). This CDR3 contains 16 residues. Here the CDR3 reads CASSLSRGISGNTIYF. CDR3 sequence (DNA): TGTGCCAGCAGTTTATCTAGGGGAATCTCTGGAAACACCATATATTTT.

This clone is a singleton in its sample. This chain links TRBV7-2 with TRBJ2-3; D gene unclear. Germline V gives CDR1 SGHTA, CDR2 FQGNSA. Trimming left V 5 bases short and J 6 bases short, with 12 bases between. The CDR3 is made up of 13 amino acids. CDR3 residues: CASSPNFGDTQYF. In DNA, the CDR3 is TGTGCCAGCAGCCCAAACTTCGGGGATACGCAGTATTTT.

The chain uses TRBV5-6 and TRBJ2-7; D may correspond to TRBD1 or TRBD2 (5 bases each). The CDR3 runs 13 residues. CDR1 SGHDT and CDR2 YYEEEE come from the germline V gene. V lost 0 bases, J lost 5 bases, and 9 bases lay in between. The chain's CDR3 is CASSLDWDHEQYF. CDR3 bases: TGTGCCAGCAGCTTGGACTGGGACCACGAGCAGTACTTC.

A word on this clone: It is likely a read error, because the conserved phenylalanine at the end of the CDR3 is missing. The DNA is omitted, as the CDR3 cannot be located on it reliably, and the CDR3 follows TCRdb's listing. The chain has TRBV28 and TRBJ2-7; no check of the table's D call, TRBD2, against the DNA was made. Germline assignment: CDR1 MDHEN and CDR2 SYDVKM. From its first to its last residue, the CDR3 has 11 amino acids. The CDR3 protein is CASSSPKTWVL.

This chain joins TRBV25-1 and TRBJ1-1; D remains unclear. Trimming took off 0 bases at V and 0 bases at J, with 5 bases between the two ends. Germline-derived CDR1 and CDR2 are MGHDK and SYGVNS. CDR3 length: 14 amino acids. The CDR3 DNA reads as TGTGCCAGCAGTGAATACGGATTGAACACTGAAGCTTTCTTT. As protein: CASSEYGLNTEAFF.

CDR3 nucleotides: TGTGCCAGCAGCGTAGCCGGGACAGAAGAGACCCAGTACTTC. It yields the protein CASSVAGTEETQYF. This sequence joins TRBV9 and TRBJ2-5; 7 positions match TRBD1. J was trimmed by 3 bases and V by 0 bases; bases with no gene match: 2. The CDR3 is 14 residues long. Germline V gene data show CDR1 as SGDLS and CDR2 as YYNGEE. The variable domain in full, completed from reference TRBV9 and TRBJ2-5, reads DSGVTQTPKHLITATGQRVTLRCSPRSGDLSVYWYQQSLDQGLQFLIQYYNGEERAKGNILERFSAQQFPDLHSELNLSSLELGDSALYFCASSVAGTEETQYFGPGTRLLVL.

This CDR3 is CASSRLANSYEQYF. CDR3 DNA: TGTGCCAGCAGCCGACTAGCGAACTCCTACGAGCAGTACTTC. The chain employs TRBV7-8 and TRBJ2-7; 8 bases align to TRBD2. V lost 5 bases to trimming and J lost 0 bases; unmatched junction nucleotides: 3. The CDR3 contains 14 residues. Germline loops: CDR1 SGHVS, CDR2 FQNEAQ.

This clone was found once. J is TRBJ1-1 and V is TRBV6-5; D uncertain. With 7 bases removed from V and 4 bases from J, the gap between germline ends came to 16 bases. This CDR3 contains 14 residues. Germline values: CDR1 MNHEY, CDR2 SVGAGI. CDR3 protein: CASIPAPGSTEAFF. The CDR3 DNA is TGTGCCAGCATCCCGGCCCCGGGGTCCACTGAAGCTTTCTTT.

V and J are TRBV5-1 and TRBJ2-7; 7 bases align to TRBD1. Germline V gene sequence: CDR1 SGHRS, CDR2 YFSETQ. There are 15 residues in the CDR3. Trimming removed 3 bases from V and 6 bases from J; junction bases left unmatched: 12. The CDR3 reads CASSSSGTAIGEQYF. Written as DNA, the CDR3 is TGCGCCAGCAGCTCGTCCGGGACAGCCATTGGCGAGCAGTACTTC.

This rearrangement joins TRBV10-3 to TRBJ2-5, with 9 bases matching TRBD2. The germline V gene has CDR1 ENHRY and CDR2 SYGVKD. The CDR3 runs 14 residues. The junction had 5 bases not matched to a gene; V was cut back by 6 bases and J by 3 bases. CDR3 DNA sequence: TGTGCCATCAGGGGGACTAGCAAGGAAGAGACCCAGTACTTC. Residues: CAIRGTSKEETQYF.

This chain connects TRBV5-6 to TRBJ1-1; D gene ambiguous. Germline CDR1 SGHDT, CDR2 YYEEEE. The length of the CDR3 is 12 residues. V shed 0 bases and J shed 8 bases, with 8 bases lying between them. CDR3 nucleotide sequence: TGTGCCAGCAGCTTGGCGGGAGGCGAAGCTTTCTTT. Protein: CASSLAGGEAFF.

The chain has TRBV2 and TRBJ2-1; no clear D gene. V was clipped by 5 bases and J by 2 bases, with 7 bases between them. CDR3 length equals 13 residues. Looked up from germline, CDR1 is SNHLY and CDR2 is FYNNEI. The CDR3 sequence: CASSPETYNEQFF. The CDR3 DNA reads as TGTGCCAGCAGTCCGGAAACCTACAATGAGCAGTTCTTC.

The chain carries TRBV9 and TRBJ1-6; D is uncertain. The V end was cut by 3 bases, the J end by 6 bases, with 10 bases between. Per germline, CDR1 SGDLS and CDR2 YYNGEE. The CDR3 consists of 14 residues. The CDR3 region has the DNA TGTGCCAGCAGCGAGGAGGGATCTAATTCACCCCTCCACTTT. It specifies CASSEEGSNSPLHF.

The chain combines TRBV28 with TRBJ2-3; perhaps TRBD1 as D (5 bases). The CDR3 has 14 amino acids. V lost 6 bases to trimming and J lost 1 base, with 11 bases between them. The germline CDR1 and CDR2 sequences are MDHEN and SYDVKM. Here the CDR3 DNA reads TGTGCCAGCAGAGGCAAAGGGGGCACAGATACGCAGTATTTT. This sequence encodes CASRGKGGTDTQYF. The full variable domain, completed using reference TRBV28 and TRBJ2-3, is DVKVTQSSRYLVKRTGEKVFLECVQDMDHENMFWYRQDPGLGLRLIYFSYDVKMKEKGDIPEGYSVSREKKERFSLILESASTNQTSMYLCASRGKGGTDTQYFGPGTRLTVL.

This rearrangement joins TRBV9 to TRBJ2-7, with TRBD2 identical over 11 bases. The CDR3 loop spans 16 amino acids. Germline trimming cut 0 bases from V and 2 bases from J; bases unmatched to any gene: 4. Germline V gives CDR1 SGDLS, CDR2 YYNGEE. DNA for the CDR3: TGTGCCAGCAGCGTAGGCCTAGCGGGGGGAACCTACGAGCAGTACTTC. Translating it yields CASSVGLAGGTYEQYF. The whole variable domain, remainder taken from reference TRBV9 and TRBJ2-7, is DSGVTQTPKHLITATGQRVTLRCSPRSGDLSVYWYQQSLDQGLQFLIQYYNGEERAKGNILERFSAQQFPDLHSELNLSSLELGDSALYFCASSVGLAGGTYEQYFGPGTRLTVT.

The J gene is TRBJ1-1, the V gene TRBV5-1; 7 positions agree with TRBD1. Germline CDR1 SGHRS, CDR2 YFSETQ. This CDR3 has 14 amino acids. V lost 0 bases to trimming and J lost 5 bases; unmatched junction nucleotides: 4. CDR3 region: CASSLDLTGTEAFF. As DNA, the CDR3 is TGCGCCAGCAGCTTGGATTTGACAGGGACTGAAGCTTTCTTT.

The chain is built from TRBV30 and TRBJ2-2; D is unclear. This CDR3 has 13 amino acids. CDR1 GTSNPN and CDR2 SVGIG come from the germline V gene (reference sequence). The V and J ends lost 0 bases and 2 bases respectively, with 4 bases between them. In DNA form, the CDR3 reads TGTGCCTGGAGTGTATCAAACACCGGGGAGCTGTTTTTT. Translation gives CAWSVSNTGELFF.

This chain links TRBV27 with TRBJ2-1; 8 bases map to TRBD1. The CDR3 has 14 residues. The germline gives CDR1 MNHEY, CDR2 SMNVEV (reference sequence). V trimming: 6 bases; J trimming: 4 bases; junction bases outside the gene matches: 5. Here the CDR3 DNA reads TGTGCCAGCAGAACGGGACAGGAGTACAATGAGCAGTTCTTC. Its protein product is CASRTGQEYNEQFF.

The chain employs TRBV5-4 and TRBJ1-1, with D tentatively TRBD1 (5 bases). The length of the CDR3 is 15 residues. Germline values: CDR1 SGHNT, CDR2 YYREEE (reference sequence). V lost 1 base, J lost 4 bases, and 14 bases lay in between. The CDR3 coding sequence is TGTGCCAGCAGCTTGAGTACCGGGGGAGGCACTGAAGCTTTCTTT. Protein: CASSLSTGGGTEAFF.

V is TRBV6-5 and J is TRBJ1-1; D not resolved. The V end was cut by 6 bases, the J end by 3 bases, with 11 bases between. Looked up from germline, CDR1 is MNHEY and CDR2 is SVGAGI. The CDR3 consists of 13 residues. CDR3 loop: CASSPVVDTEAFF. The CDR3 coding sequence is TGTGCCAGCAGCCCAGTTGTAGACACTGAAGCTTTCTTT.

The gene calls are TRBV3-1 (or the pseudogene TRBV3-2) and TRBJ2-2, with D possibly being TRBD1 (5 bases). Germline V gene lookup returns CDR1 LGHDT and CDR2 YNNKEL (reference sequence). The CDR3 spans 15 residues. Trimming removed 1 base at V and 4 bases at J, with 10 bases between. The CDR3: CASSQAGWRTGELFF. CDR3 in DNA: TGTGCCAGCAGCCAAGCAGGGTGGCGCACCGGGGAGCTGTTTTTT.

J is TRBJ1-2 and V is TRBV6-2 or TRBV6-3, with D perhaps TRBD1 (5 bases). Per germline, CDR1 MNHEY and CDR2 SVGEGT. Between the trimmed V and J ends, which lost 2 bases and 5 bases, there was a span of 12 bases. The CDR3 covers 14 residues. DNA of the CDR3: TGTGCCAGCAGTTACCCGGGGACGCGGTATGGCTACACCTTC. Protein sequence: CASSYPGTRYGYTF.

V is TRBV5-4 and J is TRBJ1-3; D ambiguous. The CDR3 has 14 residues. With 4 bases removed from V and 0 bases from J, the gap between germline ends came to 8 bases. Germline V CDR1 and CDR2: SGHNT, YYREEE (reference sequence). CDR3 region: CASSGTVSGNTIYF. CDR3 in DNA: TGTGCCAGCAGCGGAACAGTCTCTGGAAACACCATATATTTT. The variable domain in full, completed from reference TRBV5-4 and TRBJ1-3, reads ETGVTQSPTHLIKTRGQQVTLRCSSQSGHNTVSWYQQALGQGPQFIFQYYREEENGRGNFPPRFSGLQFPNYSSELNVNALELDDSALYLCASSGTVSGNTIYFGEGSWLTVV.